These 20 T cell receptor beta chains came from one sample sequenced in a study of blood T cell repertoires in COVID-19. Using immunoSEQ multiplex PCR, the repertoire was profiled, and TCRdb retains in-frame clones only, with some absent. This sample has about 54,000 clones, with approximately 90% found just once. Specimen: peripheral blood. The receptors shown here come from a woman aged 55 to 70 with active or convalescent COVID-19.

The chain is built from TRBV5-4 and TRBJ1-6; D is uncertain. Per germline, CDR1 SGHNT and CDR2 YYREEE (reference sequence). The CDR3 extends over 16 amino acids. Between the trimmed V and J ends, which lost 0 bases and 7 bases, there was a span of 14 bases. The CDR3 nucleotides are TGTGCCAGCAGCTTGGACCCCAAGGGAGGGAATTCACCCCTCCACTTT. It translates to CASSLDPKGGNSPLHF. Together with reference TRBV5-4 and TRBJ1-6, the CDR3 gives the full variable domain: ETGVTQSPTHLIKTRGQQVTLRCSSQSGHNTVSWYQQALGQGPQFIFQYYREEENGRGNFPPRFSGLQFPNYSSELNVNALELDDSALYLCASSLDPKGGNSPLHFGNGTRLTVT.

This rearrangement joins TRBV11-3 to TRBJ2-2, with TRBD2 matching over 8 bases. The germline gives CDR1 SGHNT, CDR2 YENEEA. The CDR3 has 15 residues. The ends lost 5 bases at V and 5 bases at J; junction bases unmatched: 7. CDR3 in amino acids: CASSPESGGTGELFF. CDR3 nucleotide sequence: TGTGCCAGCAGCCCCGAGAGCGGGGGAACCGGGGAGCTGTTTTTT.

A single count supports this clone. CDR3 DNA sequence: TGTGCCAGCAGCTTAGATGAGAACAGCCCCTACGAGCAGTACTTC. Its translation is CASSLDENSPYEQYF. V and J are TRBV11-2 and TRBJ2-7; D gene unclear. The CDR3 loop spans 15 amino acids. V was clipped by 0 bases and J by 2 bases, with 11 bases between them. CDR1 SGHAT and CDR2 FQNNGV come from the germline V gene.

This clone was picked up a small number of times. The chain has TRBV11-2 and TRBJ1-5, with 7 bases matching TRBD1. CDR3 length: 14 residues. V dropped 3 bases and J dropped 6; count of bases not matched to a gene: 5. CDR1 is SGHAT, CDR2 FQNNGV, per germline. CDR3: CASSLDRYGQPQHF. CDR3 in DNA: TGTGCCAGCAGCTTGGACAGGTATGGTCAGCCCCAGCATTTT.

The CDR3 sequence: CASRTPEGGKGYTF. DNA of the CDR3: TGTGCCAGCAGAACCCCCGAGGGAGGGAAGGGCTACACCTTC. This rearrangement joins TRBV28 to TRBJ1-2; D gene uncertain. The CDR3 totals 14 residues. Germline V gene lookup returns CDR1 MDHEN and CDR2 SYDVKM. V was clipped by 6 bases and J by 8 bases, with 19 bases between them.

The chain recombines TRBV6-7 with TRBJ1-1, with no clear D. TRBV6-7 qualifies as an ORF whose function is uncertain. V gave up 10 bases and J gave up 4 bases, with 28 bases separating them. CDR3 length equals 17 residues. CDR3 region: CATTPSGPSTGSTEAFF. As DNA, the CDR3 is TGTGCCACCACCCCATCGGGTCCCAGTACGGGGAGCACTGAAGCTTTCTTT.

The rearrangement joins TRBV7-9 to TRBJ1-1, with 8 bases that match TRBD1. The V segment lost 5 bases and the J segment 6 bases; nucleotides outside the gene matches: 8. CDR3 size: 14 residues. Germline V gene lookup returns CDR1 SEHNR and CDR2 FQNEAQ (reference sequence). This CDR3 reads CASSPGQGEAEAFF. CDR3 sequence (DNA): TGTGCCAGCAGCCCTGGACAGGGAGAGGCTGAAGCTTTCTTT.

J is TRBJ1-3 and V is TRBV4-2; unclear D gene. Germline assignment: CDR1 LGHNA and CDR2 YNFKEQ. This CDR3 spans 16 amino acids. V lost 1 base and J lost 4, with 14 bases in between. The chain's CDR3 is CASSQGRGELGNTIYF. CDR3 in DNA: TGTGCCAGCAGCCAAGGTCGGGGAGAATTAGGAAACACCATATATTTT.

V is TRBV5-1 and J is TRBJ2-3, with a weak D call TRBD2 (6 bases). Germline CDR1 SGHRS, CDR2 YFSETQ. Between the trimmed V and J ends, which lost 5 bases and 5 bases, there was a span of 18 bases. This CDR3 contains 15 residues. This CDR3 is CASSFAGGQRDTQYF. The CDR3 DNA reads TGCGCCAGCAGTTTTGCCGGGGGTCAAAGAGATACGCAGTATTTT.

The chain is built from TRBV24-1 and TRBJ1-2; 9 bases match TRBD1. The CDR3 runs 19 residues. Losses at the gene ends were 0 bases for V and 1 base for J; bases not matched to a gene: 11. The germline V gene has CDR1 KGHDR and CDR2 SFDVKD. The CDR3 reads CATSDLVGQGKDFNYGYTF. The CDR3 DNA reads as TGTGCCACCAGTGATTTGGTGGGACAGGGCAAGGATTTTAACTATGGCTACACCTTC.

This rearrangement joins TRBV30 to TRBJ2-1; 9 nucleotides align to TRBD1. The CDR3 consists of 17 residues. V trimming: 1 base; J trimming: 7 bases; junction bases outside the gene matches: 14. CDR1 is GTSNPN and CDR2 is SVGIG in the germline V gene (reference sequence). CDR3 loop: CAWSAGQGYGPRNEQFF. The CDR3 bases are TGTGCCTGGAGTGCAGGACAGGGGTACGGGCCACGGAATGAGCAGTTCTTC.

The genes are TRBV10-2 and TRBJ1-5; D gene uncertain. Trimming took 3 bases from V and 4 from J, leaving 10 bases between them. The germline V gene encodes CDR1 WSHSY and CDR2 SAAADI. The CDR3 covers 14 residues. The CDR3 spells CASSETVPNQPQHF. The CDR3 nucleotides read TGCGCCAGCAGTGAAACAGTTCCAAATCAGCCCCAGCATTTT.

This chain joins TRBV28 and TRBJ1-2, with D uncertain. The V gene lost 2 bases and the J gene lost 2 bases, with 12 bases spanning the gap. Germline assignment: CDR1 MDHEN and CDR2 SYDVKM. This CDR3 is 15 amino acids long. The CDR3 nucleotides read TGTGCCAGCAGTTTAGAATGGGGAGCCAACTATGGCTACACCTTC. This codes for CASSLEWGANYGYTF.

This clone was observed once. The chain combines TRBV28 with TRBJ1-1; weak D call: TRBD1 (5 bases). Germline CDR1 and CDR2: MDHEN and SYDVKM. The CDR3 loop spans 13 amino acids. V was pared by 8 bases and J by 3 bases, with 13 bases between. Here the CDR3 reads CASRLQGDTEAFF. For the CDR3, the DNA is TGTGCCAGCCGCCTGCAGGGTGACACTGAAGCTTTCTTT.

The gene calls are TRBV15 and TRBJ1-2, with D unclear. Deletions cut 1 base from V and 5 bases from J, with 11 bases between. Germline CDR1 and CDR2: LNHNV and YYDKDF (reference sequence). This CDR3 is built from 14 residues. The CDR3 nucleotides read TGTGCCACCAGCAGAGTCGGGGTTTCGTATGGCTACACCTTC. It codes for CATSRVGVSYGYTF.

The CDR3: CASSPIAGGLYEQYF. CDR3 nucleotide sequence: TGTGCCAGCTCACCGATAGCGGGGGGACTTTACGAGCAGTACTTC. The rearrangement links TRBV18 to TRBJ2-7, with 10 positions matching TRBD2. With V trimmed by 3 bases and J by 4 bases, 6 bases remained unmatched. Germline values: CDR1 KGHSH, CDR2 LQKENI. The CDR3 has 15 amino acids. Filled out from reference TRBV18 and TRBJ2-7, the complete variable domain reads NAGVMQNPRHLVRRRGQEARLRCSPMKGHSHVYWYRQLPEEGLKFMVYLQKENIIDESGMPKERFSAEFPKEGPSILRIQQVVRGDSAAYFCASSPIAGGLYEQYFGPGTRLTVT.

Here the CDR3 reads CASSSSTDTQYF. The CDR3 DNA is TGTGCCAGCAGTTCTAGCACAGATACGCAGTATTTT. The chain combines TRBV5-4 with TRBJ2-3; no clear D. The V and J ends lost 5 bases and 0 bases respectively, with 4 bases between them. CDR1 and CDR2 from the germline V gene are SGHNT and YYREEE (reference sequence). This CDR3 comprises 12 residues.

V is TRBV6-4 and J is TRBJ2-1; D is possibly TRBD2 (6 bases). With 6 bases removed from V and 8 bases from J, the gap between germline ends came to 14 bases. The CDR3 is 13 residues long. Germline lookup yields CDR1 MRHNA and CDR2 SNTAGT. As DNA, the CDR3 is TGTGCCAGCAGCCAGAGGGGAGGCGATGAGCAGTTCTTC. Amino acids: CASSQRGGDEQFF.

This clone was seen once. The CDR3 sequence: CAWRVTSGSSDTQYF. The DNA for the CDR3 is TGTGCCTGGAGGGTGACTAGCGGGAGCTCAGATACGCAGTATTTT. The V call is TRBV30, the J call TRBJ2-3, with 12 bases identical to TRBD2. V lost 3 bases, J lost 4 bases, and 5 bases stayed unmatched. The length of the CDR3 is 15 residues. Per the germline V gene, CDR1 is GTSNPN and CDR2 is SVGIG (reference sequence).

The rearrangement links TRBV7-9 to TRBJ1-5; 7 bases are a match to TRBD1. Trimming took 5 bases from V and 6 from J; bases not matched to a gene: 4. This CDR3 comprises 13 residues. Per the germline V gene, CDR1 is SEHNR and CDR2 is FQNEAQ (reference sequence). The chain's CDR3 is CASSQGGFQPQHF. The CDR3 nucleotides are TGTGCCAGCAGCCAGGGGGGTTTTCAGCCCCAGCATTTT.